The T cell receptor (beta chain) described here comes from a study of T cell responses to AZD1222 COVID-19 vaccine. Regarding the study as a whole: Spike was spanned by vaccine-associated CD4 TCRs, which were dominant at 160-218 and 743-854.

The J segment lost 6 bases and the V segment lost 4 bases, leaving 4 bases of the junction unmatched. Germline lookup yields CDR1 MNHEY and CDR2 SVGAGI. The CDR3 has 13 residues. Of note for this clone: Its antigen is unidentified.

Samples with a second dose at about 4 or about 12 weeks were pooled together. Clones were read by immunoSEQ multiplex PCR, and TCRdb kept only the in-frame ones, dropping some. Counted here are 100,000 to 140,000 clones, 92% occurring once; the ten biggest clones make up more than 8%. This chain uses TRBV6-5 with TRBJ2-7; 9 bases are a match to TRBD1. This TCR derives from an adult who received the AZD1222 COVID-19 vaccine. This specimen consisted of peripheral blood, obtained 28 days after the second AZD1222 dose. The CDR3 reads CASSSDRGTEQYF. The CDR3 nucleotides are TGTGCCAGCAGTTCGGACAGGGGAACCGAGCAGTACTTC.